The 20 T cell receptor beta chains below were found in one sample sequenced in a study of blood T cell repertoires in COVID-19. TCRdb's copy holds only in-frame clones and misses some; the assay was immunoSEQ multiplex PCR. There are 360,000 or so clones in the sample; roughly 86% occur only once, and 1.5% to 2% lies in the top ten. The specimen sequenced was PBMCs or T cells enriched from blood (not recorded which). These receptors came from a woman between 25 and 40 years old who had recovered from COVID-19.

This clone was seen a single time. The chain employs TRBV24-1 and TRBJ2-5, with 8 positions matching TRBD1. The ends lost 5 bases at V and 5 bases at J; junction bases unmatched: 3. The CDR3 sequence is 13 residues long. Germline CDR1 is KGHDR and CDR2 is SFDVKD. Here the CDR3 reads CATSADRGETQYF. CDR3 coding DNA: TGTGCCACCAGTGCCGACAGGGGTGAGACCCAGTACTTC.

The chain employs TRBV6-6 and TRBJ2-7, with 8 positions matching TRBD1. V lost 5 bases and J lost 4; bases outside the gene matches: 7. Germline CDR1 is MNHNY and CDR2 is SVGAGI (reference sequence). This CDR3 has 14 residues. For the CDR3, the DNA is TGTGCCAGCAGTACCTGGACAGGGACTTACGAGCAGTACTTC. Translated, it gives CASSTWTGTYEQYF.

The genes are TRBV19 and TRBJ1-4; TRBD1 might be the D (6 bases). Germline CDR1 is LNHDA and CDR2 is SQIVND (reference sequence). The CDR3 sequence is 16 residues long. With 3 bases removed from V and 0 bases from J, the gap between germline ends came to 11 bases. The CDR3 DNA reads TGTGCCAGTAGTATGGGACAAGAGACAACTAATGAAAAACTGTTTTTT. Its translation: CASSMGQETTNEKLFF.

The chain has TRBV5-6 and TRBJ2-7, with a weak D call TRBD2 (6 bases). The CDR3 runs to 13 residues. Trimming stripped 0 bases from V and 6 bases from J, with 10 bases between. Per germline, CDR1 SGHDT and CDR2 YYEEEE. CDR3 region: CASSLGRGSEQYF. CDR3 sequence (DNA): TGTGCCAGCAGCTTGGGTCGGGGGTCCGAGCAGTACTTC. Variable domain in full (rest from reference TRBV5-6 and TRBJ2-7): DAGVTQSPTHLIKTRGQQVTLRCSPKSGHDTVSWYQQALGQGPQFIFQYYEEEERQRGNFPDRFSGHQFPNYSSELNVNALLLGDSALYLCASSLGRGSEQYFGPGTRLTVT.

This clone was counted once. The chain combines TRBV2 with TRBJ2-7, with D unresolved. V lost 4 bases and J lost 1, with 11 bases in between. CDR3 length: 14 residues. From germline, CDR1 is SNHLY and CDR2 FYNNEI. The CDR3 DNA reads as TGTGCCAGCAGTGTTTCACAAATTTCCTACGAGCAGTACTTC. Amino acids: CASSVSQISYEQYF.

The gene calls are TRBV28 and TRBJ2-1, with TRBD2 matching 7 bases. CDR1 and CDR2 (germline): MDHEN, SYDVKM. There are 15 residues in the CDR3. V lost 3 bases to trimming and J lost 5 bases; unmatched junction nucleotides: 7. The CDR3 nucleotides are TGTGCCAGCAGTTTCCGGCGGGAGTTAAACAATGAGCAGTTCTTC. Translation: CASSFRRELNNEQFF.

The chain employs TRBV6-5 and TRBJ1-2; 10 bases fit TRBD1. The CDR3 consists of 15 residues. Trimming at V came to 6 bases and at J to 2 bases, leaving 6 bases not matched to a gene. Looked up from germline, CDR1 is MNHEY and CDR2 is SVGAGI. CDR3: CASRRSGQGNYGYTF. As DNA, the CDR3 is TGTGCCAGCAGAAGGTCGGGACAGGGGAACTATGGCTACACCTTC.

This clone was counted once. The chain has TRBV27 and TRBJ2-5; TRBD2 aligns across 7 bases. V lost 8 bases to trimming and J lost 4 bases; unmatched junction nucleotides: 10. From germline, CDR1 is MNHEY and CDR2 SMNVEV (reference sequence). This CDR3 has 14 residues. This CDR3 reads CASRLWGGVETQYF. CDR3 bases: TGTGCCAGCCGACTTTGGGGAGGGGTAGAGACCCAGTACTTC.

The CDR3 sequence is CASSSGLEGTEAFF. The CDR3 coding sequence is TGTGCCAGCAGTTCTGGGCTTGAGGGAACTGAAGCTTTCTTT. This chain connects TRBV6-2 or TRBV6-3 to TRBJ1-1; D unclear. CDR3 length equals 14 residues. The germline V and J ends were trimmed by 4 bases and 5 bases, with 14 bases remaining between them. Germline V gene data show CDR1 as MNHEY and CDR2 as SVGEGT.

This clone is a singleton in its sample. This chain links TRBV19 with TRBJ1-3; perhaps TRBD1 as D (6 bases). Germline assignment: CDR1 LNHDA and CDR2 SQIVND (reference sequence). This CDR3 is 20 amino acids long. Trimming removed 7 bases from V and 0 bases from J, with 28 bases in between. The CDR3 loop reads CASTRSIRQAYTLSGNTIYF. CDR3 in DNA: TGTGCCAGTACCCGTTCGATACGACAGGCCTATACCCTCTCTGGAAACACCATATATTTT.

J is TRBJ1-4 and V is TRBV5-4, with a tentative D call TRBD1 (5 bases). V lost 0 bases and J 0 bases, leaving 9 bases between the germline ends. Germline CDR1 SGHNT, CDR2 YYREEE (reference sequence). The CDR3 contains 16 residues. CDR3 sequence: CASSLAGGSTNEKLFF. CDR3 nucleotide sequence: TGTGCCAGCAGCTTGGCTGGGGGGTCAACTAATGAAAAACTGTTTTTT. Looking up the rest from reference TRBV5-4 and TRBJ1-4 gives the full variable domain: ETGVTQSPTHLIKTRGQQVTLRCSSQSGHNTVSWYQQALGQGPQFIFQYYREEENGRGNFPPRFSGLQFPNYSSELNVNALELDDSALYLCASSLAGGSTNEKLFFGSGTQLSVL.

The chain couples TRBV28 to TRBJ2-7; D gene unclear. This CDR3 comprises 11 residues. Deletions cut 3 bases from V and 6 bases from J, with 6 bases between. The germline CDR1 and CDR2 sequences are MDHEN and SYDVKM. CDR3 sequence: CASSFRVEQYF. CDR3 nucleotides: TGTGCCAGCAGTTTTCGAGTCGAGCAGTACTTC.

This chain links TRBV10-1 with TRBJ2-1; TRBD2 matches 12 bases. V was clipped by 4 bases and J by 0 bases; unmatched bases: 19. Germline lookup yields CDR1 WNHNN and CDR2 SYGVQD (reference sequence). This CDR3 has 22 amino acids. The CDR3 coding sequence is TGCGCCAGCAGTGGAACACTGACCGGGACTAGCGGGCCACTAAGCTCCTACAATGAGCAGTTCTTC. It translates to CASSGTLTGTSGPLSSYNEQFF.

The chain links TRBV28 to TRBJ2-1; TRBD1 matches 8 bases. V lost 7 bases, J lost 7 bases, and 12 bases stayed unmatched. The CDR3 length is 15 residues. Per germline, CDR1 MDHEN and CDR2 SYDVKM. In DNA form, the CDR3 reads TGTGCCAGCACCACCCGCCCCAGGGGGCTTAATGAGCAGTTCTTC. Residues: CASTTRPRGLNEQFF.

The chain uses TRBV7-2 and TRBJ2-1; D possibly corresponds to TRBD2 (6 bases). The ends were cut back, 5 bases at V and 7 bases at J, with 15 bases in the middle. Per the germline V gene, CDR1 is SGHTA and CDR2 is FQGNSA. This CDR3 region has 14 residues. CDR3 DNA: TGTGCCAGCAGCCCGCGTTTCGCGGGGAATGAGCAGTTCTTC. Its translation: CASSPRFAGNEQFF.

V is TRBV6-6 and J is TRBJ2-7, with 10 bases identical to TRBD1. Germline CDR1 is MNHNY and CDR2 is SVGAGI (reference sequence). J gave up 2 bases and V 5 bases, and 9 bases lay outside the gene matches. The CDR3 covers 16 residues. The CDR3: CASSTPGQGPPYEQYF. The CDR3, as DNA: TGTGCCAGCAGTACTCCGGGACAGGGGCCCCCCTACGAGCAGTACTTC.

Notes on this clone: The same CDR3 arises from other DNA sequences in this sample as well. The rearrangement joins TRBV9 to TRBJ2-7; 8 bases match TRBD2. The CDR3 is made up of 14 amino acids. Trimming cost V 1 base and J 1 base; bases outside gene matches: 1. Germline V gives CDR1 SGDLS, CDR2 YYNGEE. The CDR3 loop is CASSVSGGSYEQYF. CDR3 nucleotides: TGTGCCAGCAGCGTAAGCGGGGGATCCTACGAGCAGTACTTC.

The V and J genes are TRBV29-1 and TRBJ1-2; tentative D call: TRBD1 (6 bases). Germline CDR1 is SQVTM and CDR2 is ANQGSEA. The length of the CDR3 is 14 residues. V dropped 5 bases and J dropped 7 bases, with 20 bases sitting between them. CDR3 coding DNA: TGCAGCGTTCAAGTGGACAGCTCCTCAAGTGGCTACACCTTC. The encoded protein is CSVQVDSSSSGYTF. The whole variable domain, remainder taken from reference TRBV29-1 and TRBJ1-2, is SAVISQKPSRDICQRGTSLTIQCQVDSQVTMMFWYRQQPGQSLTLIATANQGSEATYESGFVIDKFPISRPNLTFSTLTVSNMSPEDSSIYLCSVQVDSSSSGYTFGSGTRLTVV.

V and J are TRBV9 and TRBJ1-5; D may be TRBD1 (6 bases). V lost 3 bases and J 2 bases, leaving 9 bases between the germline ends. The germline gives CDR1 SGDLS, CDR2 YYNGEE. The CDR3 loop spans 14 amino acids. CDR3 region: CASSAGVGNQPQHF. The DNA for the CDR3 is TGTGCCAGCAGCGCAGGGGTTGGCAATCAGCCCCAGCATTTT.

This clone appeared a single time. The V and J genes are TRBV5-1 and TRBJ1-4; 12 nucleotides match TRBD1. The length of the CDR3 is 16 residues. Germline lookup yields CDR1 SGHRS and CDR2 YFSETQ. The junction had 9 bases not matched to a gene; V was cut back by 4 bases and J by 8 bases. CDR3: CASSRDRGLPREKLFF. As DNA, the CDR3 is TGCGCCAGCAGCCGGGACAGGGGGCTTCCTCGGGAAAAACTGTTTTTT.